This entry lists 26 T cell receptor beta chains sequenced from one sample in a study of beta chain features in type 1 diabetes. Reverse transcription of all isolated RNA meant that expressed TCRB transcripts were sequenced. Assay: immunoSEQ multiplex PCR; the TCRdb copy retains only in-frame clones and omits some. The data show about 210,000 clones, 11% seen once. The sequenced sample consisted of central memory CD4+ T cells from blood. The receptors derive from a man younger than 35 in good health.

This clone has only a few counts. The chain couples TRBV27 to TRBJ1-2; D unresolved. The germline CDR1 and CDR2 sequences are MNHEY and SMNVEV (reference sequence). V lost 1 base, J lost 8 bases, and 14 bases lay in between. The CDR3 is made up of 14 amino acids. The CDR3 sequence is CASSLLAQLGGYTF. In DNA form, the CDR3 reads TGTGCCAGCAGTTTATTAGCGCAGCTGGGGGGCTACACCTTC.

This chain joins TRBV9 and TRBJ2-1, with TRBD2 matching over 12 bases. V lost 4 bases to trimming and J lost 4 bases; unmatched junction nucleotides: 6. Germline V gene lookup returns CDR1 SGDLS and CDR2 YYNGEE. This CDR3 comprises 16 residues. The CDR3 nucleotides are TGTGCCAGCAGCTCCCTAGGACTAGCGGGGTACAATGAGCAGTTCTTC. Protein product: CASSSLGLAGYNEQFF.

The V call is TRBV2, the J call TRBJ2-3, with no clear D. In germline, CDR1 is SNHLY, CDR2 FYNNEI. The CDR3 covers 13 residues. V gave up 6 bases and J gave up 0 bases, with 7 bases separating them. CDR3 in amino acids: CASSWTSTDTQYF. CDR3 in DNA: TGTGCCAGCAGCTGGACCAGCACAGATACGCAGTATTTT.

This clone has just a few counts. The chain has TRBV30 and TRBJ2-5; unclear D gene. Germline assignment: CDR1 GTSNPN and CDR2 SVGIG (reference sequence). The CDR3 has 14 residues. The V and J ends lost 2 bases and 3 bases respectively, with 13 bases between them. For the CDR3, the DNA is TGTGCCTGGAGTCTCTACAGACGCGAAGAGACCCAGTACTTC. This gives the protein CAWSLYRREETQYF.

In its sample, this clone was seen a few times. This chain links TRBV7-2 with TRBJ2-1; D gene unclear. CDR3 length: 16 amino acids. Trimming left V 1 base short and J 2 bases short, with 12 bases between. From germline, CDR1 is SGHTA and CDR2 FQGNSA. The CDR3 nucleotides read TGTGCCAGCAGCTTAGGGCCAGCCCTAACCTACAATGAGCAGTTCTTC. Translating gives CASSLGPALTYNEQFF.

This clone occurred many times. A junction boundary mismatches the germline segment, possibly from a read error. The V gene is TRBV2, the J gene TRBJ2-3; D is unclear. Germline V gene data show CDR1 as SNHLY and CDR2 as FYNNEI. The CDR3 is 13 amino acids. The CDR3 DNA sequence: TGTGCCAGTTCATACTACCGCACTGATACGCAGTATTTT. Amino acid sequence: CASSYYRTDTQYF.

The V gene is TRBV2, the J gene TRBJ2-5; D is undetermined. CDR1 and CDR2 (germline): SNHLY, FYNNEI. V was shortened by 4 bases and J by 1 base, with 7 bases between the two germline ends. The CDR3 totals 13 residues. The CDR3 sequence: CASSVITQETQYF. Here the CDR3 DNA reads TGTGCCAGCAGTGTTATTACCCAAGAGACCCAGTACTTC.

A word on this clone: One end of the junction does not line up with germline, which may come from a read error. This sample includes further DNA sequences coding for the same CDR3. The chain links TRBV27 to TRBJ1-4; unclear D gene. This CDR3 has 15 amino acids. Looked up from germline, CDR1 is MNHEY and CDR2 is SMNVEV (reference sequence). The CDR3 coding sequence is TGTGCGAGCAGTTCTATGACCCGTTCCCCTCAAAAACTGTTTTTT. Translated, it gives CASSSMTRSPQKLFF.

This clone was detected only a few times. The rearrangement uses TRBV7-3 and TRBJ2-3, with 7 positions matching TRBD1. From germline, CDR1 is SGHTA and CDR2 FQGTGA. The CDR3 extends over 15 amino acids. The trim removed 3 bases at V and 2 bases at J, leaving 5 bases unmatched. The chain's CDR3 is CASSLGQLITDTQYF. CDR3 coding DNA: TGTGCCAGCAGCTTGGGACAGCTGATCACAGATACGCAGTATTTT.

This clone has more than one count but fewer than ten. This chain joins TRBV6-4 and TRBJ1-5, with D perhaps matching TRBD1 (6 bases). The V gene's germline CDR1 is MRHNA and CDR2 SNTAGT. V lost 7 bases, J lost 7 bases, and 11 bases lay in between. The CDR3 covers 12 residues. The CDR3 region has the DNA TGTGCCAGCAAAACGGGGGGCCAGCCCCAGCATTTT. This encodes CASKTGGQPQHF.

This clone has more than one count but fewer than ten. CDR3 sequence: CASSGRDSKNIQYF. CDR3 coding DNA: TGTGCCAGCAGCGGACGGGACAGCAAAAACATTCAGTACTTC. The rearrangement joins TRBV9 to TRBJ2-4; 7 bases align to TRBD1. The ends lost 3 bases at V and 3 bases at J; junction bases unmatched: 3. Germline CDR1 and CDR2: SGDLS and YYNGEE. The CDR3 spans 14 residues.

This clone was seen a handful of times. A read error may account for a junction end that differs from germline. The rearrangement joins TRBV7-9 to TRBJ2-1, with D perhaps matching TRBD2 (5 bases). This CDR3 is built from 14 residues. CDR1 is SEHNR, CDR2 FQNEAQ, per germline (reference sequence). In DNA, the CDR3 is TGCGCCAGCAGCCAAGGGCGTCTAGCCAATGAGCAGTTCTTC. Its translation is CASSQGRLANEQFF.

This clone showed up just a few times. The sample has other DNA sequences that encode this CDR3 too. The rearrangement joins TRBV4-3 to TRBJ2-1; perhaps TRBD2 as D (5 bases). Germline values: CDR1 LGHNA, CDR2 YSLEER. Deletions cut 0 bases from V and 1 base from J, with 7 bases between. The CDR3 has 15 residues. CDR3 loop: CASSQDGGSYNEQFF. Written as DNA, the CDR3 is TGCGCCAGCAGCCAAGATGGCGGGTCCTACAATGAGCAGTTCTTC.

This clone appeared a few times. This rearrangement joins TRBV7-2 to TRBJ2-1; 7 bases line up with TRBD2. The germline gives CDR1 SGHTA, CDR2 FQGNSA. There are 11 residues in the CDR3. The ends lost 3 bases at V and 15 bases at J; junction bases unmatched: 5. Here the CDR3 DNA reads TGTGCCAGCAGCTTTTTGACTAGCCGGTTCTTC. Translated: CASSFLTSRFF.

Only a few counts were recorded for this clone. The chain carries TRBV10-3 and TRBJ2-2; D possibly uses TRBD1 or TRBD2 (5 bases each). The CDR3 is made up of 14 amino acids. Per the germline V gene, CDR1 is ENHRY and CDR2 is SYGVKD. Trimming took 6 bases from V and 2 from J, leaving 10 bases between them. DNA for the CDR3: TGTGCCATCAGGGGGACGACAAACACCGGGGAGCTGTTTTTT. It encodes CAIRGTTNTGELFF.

The rearrangement uses TRBV29-1 and TRBJ2-7; possibly TRBD1 or TRBD2 for D (6 bases each). Between the trimmed V and J ends, which lost 7 bases and 5 bases, there was a span of 24 bases. This CDR3 comprises 15 residues. Germline-derived CDR1 and CDR2 are SQVTM and ANQGSEA. CDR3 loop: CSAGKGGQWGDEQYF. In DNA, the CDR3 is TGCAGCGCCGGCAAAGGAGGACAGTGGGGGGACGAGCAGTACTTC.

Note on this clone: The sample has other DNA sequences that encode this CDR3 too. The chain recombines TRBV14 with TRBJ2-5; weak D call: TRBD2 (6 bases). Germline values: CDR1 SGHDN, CDR2 FVKESK. Trimming took off 4 bases at V and 2 bases at J, with 8 bases between the two ends. The CDR3 is 13 amino acids. The CDR3 nucleotides read TGTGCCAGCAGCCGCGGACTACAAGAGACCCAGTACTTC. This sequence encodes CASSRGLQETQYF.

The chain couples TRBV10-3 to TRBJ1-5, with D hard to call. V was shortened by 2 bases and J by 4 bases, with 6 bases between the two germline ends. Germline V lookup: CDR1 ENHRY, CDR2 SYGVKD. The CDR3 length is 13 residues. The CDR3 protein is CAISEDPNQPQHF. The CDR3 nucleotides are TGTGCCATCAGTGAGGATCCTAATCAGCCCCAGCATTTT.

There are a few counts of this clone. The chain is built from TRBV29-1 and TRBJ2-5; either TRBD1 or TRBD2 may fit D (5 bases each). The CDR3 consists of 13 residues. CDR1 and CDR2 from the germline V gene are SQVTM and ANQGSEA. V was clipped by 4 bases and J by 2 bases, with 11 bases between them. DNA of the CDR3: TGCAGCGTTGTTGGGGGTTTACAAGAGACCCAGTACTTC. Translation: CSVVGGLQETQYF. Filled out from reference TRBV29-1 and TRBJ2-5, the complete variable domain reads SAVISQKPSRDICQRGTSLTIQCQVDSQVTMMFWYRQQPGQSLTLIATANQGSEATYESGFVIDKFPISRPNLTFSTLTVSNMSPEDSSIYLCSVVGGLQETQYFGPGTRLLVL.

This clone was counted many times. V and J are TRBV7-2 and TRBJ2-1, with D possibly being TRBD2 (5 bases). V was clipped by 9 bases and J by 0 bases, with 12 bases between them. There are 14 residues in the CDR3. Germline lookup yields CDR1 SGHTA and CDR2 FQGNSA. The CDR3 DNA follows: TGTGCCAGTGCGGACTGGAGCTCCTACAATGAGCAGTTCTTC. Protein: CASADWSSYNEQFF.

This clone turned up a few times. The chain carries TRBV5-6 and TRBJ2-7; D is possibly TRBD1 (5 bases). The CDR3 has 14 amino acids. V dropped 2 bases and J dropped 1 base, with 10 bases sitting between them. Germline loops: CDR1 SGHDT, CDR2 YYEEEE. The CDR3 reads CASSLIQASYEQYF. CDR3 DNA sequence: TGTGCCAGCAGCTTAATACAGGCTTCCTACGAGCAGTACTTC.

The sample holds a few counts of this clone. The rearrangement uses TRBV6-1 and TRBJ1-1; 7 bases align to TRBD1. CDR1 and CDR2 (germline): MNHNS, SASEGT. V lost 4 bases, J lost 5 bases, and 10 bases stayed unmatched. The CDR3 loop spans 15 amino acids. CDR3 amino acids: CASSGGTVIGTEAFF. The CDR3 coding sequence is TGTGCCAGCAGTGGAGGGACAGTAATAGGGACTGAAGCTTTCTTT.

The V call is TRBV6-6, the J call TRBJ2-5; 9 nucleotides match TRBD2. J was trimmed by 5 bases and V by 6 bases; bases with no gene match: 13. Looked up from germline, CDR1 is MNHNY and CDR2 is SVGAGI (reference sequence). The CDR3 contains 16 residues. CDR3 nucleotide sequence: TGTGCCAGCAGCCAACTCTCTAGCGGGACTGCGGAGACCCAGTACTTC. This encodes CASSQLSSGTAETQYF.

There are many counts of this clone. The genes are TRBV30 and TRBJ1-2; D is uncertain. This CDR3 has 9 amino acids. CDR1 and CDR2 (germline): GTSNPN, SVGIG (reference sequence). V lost 7 bases and J lost 11, with 11 bases in between. The CDR3 here is CASGARYTF. In nucleotides, the CDR3 is TGTGCCTCCGGAGCGAGGTACACCTTC.

J is TRBJ2-7 and V is TRBV28, with TRBD1 identical over 7 bases. V lost 5 bases, J lost 3 bases, and 4 bases stayed unmatched. This CDR3 spans 13 amino acids. CDR1 is MDHEN, CDR2 SYDVKM, per germline. Here the CDR3 DNA reads TGTGCCAGCAGTCCGAGGACAGGCTACGAGCAGTACTTC. Translation: CASSPRTGYEQYF. Full variable domain (missing parts from reference TRBV28 and TRBJ2-7): DVKVTQSSRYLVKRTGEKVFLECVQDMDHENMFWYRQDPGLGLRLIYFSYDVKMKEKGDIPEGYSVSREKKERFSLILESASTNQTSMYLCASSPRTGYEQYFGPGTRLTVT.

This clone showed up just a few times. A junction boundary mismatches the germline segment, possibly from a read error. The J gene is TRBJ1-2, the V gene TRBV6-6; 7 bases agree with TRBD1. The CDR3 covers 15 residues. Germline V CDR1 and CDR2: MNHNY, SVGAGI (reference sequence). CDR3 in DNA: TGTGCCATCAGTGAGTCGATGTCAGGGGGCTATGGCTACACCTTC. Protein: CAISESMSGGYGYTF.